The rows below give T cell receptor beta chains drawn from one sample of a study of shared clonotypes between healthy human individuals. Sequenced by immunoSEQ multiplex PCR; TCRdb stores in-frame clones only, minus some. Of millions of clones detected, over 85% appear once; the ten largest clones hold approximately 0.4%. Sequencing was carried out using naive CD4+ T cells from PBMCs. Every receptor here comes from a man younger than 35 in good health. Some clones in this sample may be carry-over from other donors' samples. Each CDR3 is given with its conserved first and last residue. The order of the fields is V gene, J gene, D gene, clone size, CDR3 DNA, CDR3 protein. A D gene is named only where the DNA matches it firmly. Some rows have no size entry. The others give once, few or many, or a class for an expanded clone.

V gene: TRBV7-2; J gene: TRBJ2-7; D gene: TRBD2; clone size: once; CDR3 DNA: TGTGCCAGCAGCTCTAGCGGGAGGGCTAACGAGCAGTACTTC; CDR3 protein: CASSSSGRANEQYF
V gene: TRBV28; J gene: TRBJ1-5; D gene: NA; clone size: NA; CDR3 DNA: TGTGCCAGCAGTCCCTCACGAGGTCAGCCCCAGCATTTT; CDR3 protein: CASSPSRGQPQHF
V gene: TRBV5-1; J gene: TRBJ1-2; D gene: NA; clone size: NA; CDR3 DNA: TGCGCCAGCAGCTTGGCTCCGGGGAACTATGGCTACACCTTC; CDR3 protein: CASSLAPGNYGYTF
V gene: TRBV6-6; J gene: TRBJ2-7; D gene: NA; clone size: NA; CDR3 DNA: TGTGCCAGCAGTTACCCGGAGTCCTACGAGCAGTACTTC; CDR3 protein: CASSYPESYEQYF
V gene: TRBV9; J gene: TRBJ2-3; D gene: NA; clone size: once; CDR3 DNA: TGTGCCAGCAGCGTGGATGTCGGACCCATCACAGATACGCAGTATTTT; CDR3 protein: CASSVDVGPITDTQYF
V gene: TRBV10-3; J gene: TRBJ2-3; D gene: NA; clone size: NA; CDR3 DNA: TGTGCCATCAGTGGGGCCCTACAAGGGACAGATACGCAGTATTTT; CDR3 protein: CAISGALQGTDTQYF
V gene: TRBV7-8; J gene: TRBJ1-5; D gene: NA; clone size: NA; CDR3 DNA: TGTGCCAGCAGCTTGGGTAGGCTGGCTGGACAGCCCCAGCATTTT; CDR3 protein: CASSLGRLAGQPQHF
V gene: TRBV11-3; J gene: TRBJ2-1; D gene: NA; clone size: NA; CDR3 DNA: TGTGCCAGCAGCTTACGTGGAAGCCTACTCTACAATGAGCAGTTCTTC; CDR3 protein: CASSLRGSLLYNEQFF
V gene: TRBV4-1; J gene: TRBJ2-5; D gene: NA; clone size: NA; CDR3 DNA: TGCGCCAGCAGCCAAGTCGGACGGAGACAAGAGACCCAGTACTTC; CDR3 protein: CASSQVGRRQETQYF
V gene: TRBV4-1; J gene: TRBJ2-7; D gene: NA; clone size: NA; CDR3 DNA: TGCGCCAGCAGCATAGGGCGACAGGTCTCCTACGAGCAGTACTTC; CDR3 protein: CASSIGRQVSYEQYF
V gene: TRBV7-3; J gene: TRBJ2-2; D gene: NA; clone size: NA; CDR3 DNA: TGTGCCAGCAGCTTAAAGAGCGACACCGGGGAGCTGTTTTTT; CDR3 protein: CASSLKSDTGELFF
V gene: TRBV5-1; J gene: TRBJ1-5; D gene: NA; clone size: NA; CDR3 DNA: TGCGCCAGCAGACAGGGACCCAATCAGCCCCAGCATTTT; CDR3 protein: CASRQGPNQPQHF
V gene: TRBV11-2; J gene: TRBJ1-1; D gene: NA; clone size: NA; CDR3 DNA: TGTGCCAGCAGCGCCCGGACGGAGACTGAAGCTTTCTTT; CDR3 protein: CASSARTETEAFF
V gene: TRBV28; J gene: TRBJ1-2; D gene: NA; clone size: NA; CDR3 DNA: TGTGCCAGCAAGTTTGCCGGCTTTAACTATGGCTACACCTTC; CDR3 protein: CASKFAGFNYGYTF
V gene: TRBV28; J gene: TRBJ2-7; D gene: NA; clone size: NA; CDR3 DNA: TGTGCCAGCAGTTTTCGGGGGCTTAAGATGAACGAGCAGTACTTC; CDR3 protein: CASSFRGLKMNEQYF
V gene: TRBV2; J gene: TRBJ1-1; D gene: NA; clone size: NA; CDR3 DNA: TGTGCCAGCACCCTACAGGGGAACACTGAAGCTTTCTTT; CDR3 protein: CASTLQGNTEAFF
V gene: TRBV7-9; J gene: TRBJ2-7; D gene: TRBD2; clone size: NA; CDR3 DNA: TGTGCCAGCAGCCTCGCGGGCGGGAGTTCCTACGAGCAGTACTTC; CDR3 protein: CASSLAGGSSYEQYF
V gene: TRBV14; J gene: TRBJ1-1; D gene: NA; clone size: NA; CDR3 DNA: TGTGCCAGCAGCCCCGGGGACGGAGAGAACACTGAAGCTTTCTTT; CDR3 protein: CASSPGDGENTEAFF
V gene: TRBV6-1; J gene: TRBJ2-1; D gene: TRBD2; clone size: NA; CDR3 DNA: TGTGCGAAAAAGGGACTAGCGGGAATCTACAATGAGCAGTTCTTC; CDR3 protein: CAKKGLAGIYNEQFF
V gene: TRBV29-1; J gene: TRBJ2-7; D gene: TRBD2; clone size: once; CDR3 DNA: TGCAGCGTTATCCGCAGGACTAGCGGGAGTCTCCACCGAGCCTACGAGCAGTACTTC; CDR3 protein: CSVIRRTSGSLHRAYEQYF
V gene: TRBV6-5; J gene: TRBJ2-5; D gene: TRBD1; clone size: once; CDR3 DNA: TGTGCCAGCACGGACAGGGCGGTCCAAGAGACCCAGTACTTC; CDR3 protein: CASTDRAVQETQYF
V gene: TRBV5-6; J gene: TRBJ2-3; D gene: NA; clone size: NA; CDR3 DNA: TGTGCCAGCAGCTCACGACAGGGAGGAGATACGCAGTATTTT; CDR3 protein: CASSSRQGGDTQYF
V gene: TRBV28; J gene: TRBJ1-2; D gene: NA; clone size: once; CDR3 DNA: TGTGCCAGCAGATCAGGGGTTAACTATGGCTACACCTTC; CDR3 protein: CASRSGVNYGYTF
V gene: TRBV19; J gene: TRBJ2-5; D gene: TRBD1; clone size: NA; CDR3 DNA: TGTGCCAGTAGCCCGACAGGGGATGGACTAGAGACCCAGTACTTC; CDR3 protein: CASSPTGDGLETQYF
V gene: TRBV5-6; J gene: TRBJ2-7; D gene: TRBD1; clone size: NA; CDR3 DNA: TGTGCCAGCAGTTCGATGGGGACAGGGATCAACGAGCAGTACTTC; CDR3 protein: CASSSMGTGINEQYF
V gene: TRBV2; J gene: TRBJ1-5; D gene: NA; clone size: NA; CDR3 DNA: TGTGCCAGCACCAAGGACGGGAATCAGCCCCAGCATTTT; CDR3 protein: CASTKDGNQPQHF
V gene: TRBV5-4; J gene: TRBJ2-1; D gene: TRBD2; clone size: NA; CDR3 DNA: TGTGCCAGCAGCTCAGGACTAGCGTCTTATGCGGGGTTCTTC; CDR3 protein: CASSSGLASYAGFF
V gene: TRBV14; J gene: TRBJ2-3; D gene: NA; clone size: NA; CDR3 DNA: TGTGCCAGCAGCCAAGTATATGGGGGAATCACAGATACGCAGTATTTT; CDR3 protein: CASSQVYGGITDTQYF
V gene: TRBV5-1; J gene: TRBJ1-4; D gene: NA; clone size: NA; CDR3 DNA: TGCGCCAGCCCCTTAAAACTGTTTTTT; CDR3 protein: CASPLKLFF
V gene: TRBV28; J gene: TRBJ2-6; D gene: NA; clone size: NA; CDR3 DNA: TGTGCCAGCAGGTCTGCTGGACCTTCTGGGGCCAACGTCCTGACTTTC; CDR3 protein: CASRSAGPSGANVLTF
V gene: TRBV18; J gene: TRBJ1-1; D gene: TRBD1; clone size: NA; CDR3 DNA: TGTGCCAGCTCACAACAGGGACAGGGGAACACTGAAGCTTTCTTT; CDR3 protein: CASSQQGQGNTEAFF
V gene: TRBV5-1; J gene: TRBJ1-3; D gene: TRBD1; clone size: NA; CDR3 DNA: TGCGCCAGCAGCTTGATGGGACAGGGAAACACCATATATTTT; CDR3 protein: CASSLMGQGNTIYF
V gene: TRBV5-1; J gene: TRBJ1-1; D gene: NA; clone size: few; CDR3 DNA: TGCGCCAGCAGCCCCACCGGGACGGATAACACTGAAGCTTTCTTT; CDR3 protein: CASSPTGTDNTEAFF
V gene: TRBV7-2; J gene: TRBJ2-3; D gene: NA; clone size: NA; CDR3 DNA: TGTGCCAGCAGCTTACTAGGAACTAGCACAGATACGCAGTATTTT; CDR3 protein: CASSLLGTSTDTQYF